This T cell receptor beta chain appears in the sequencing data of a study of HIV-infected patients and healthy controls. The table lists this clonotype with a few counts. cDNA was made from roughly 470 ng RNA using alpha and beta constant primers. Separate chain-specific third strand synthesis with multiplexing indices produced the alpha and beta libraries. Via MiXCR, TCRdb re-called the 5' RACE reads, giving one row per CDR3 protein. The sample includes about 11,000 distinct CDR3 sequences, under 6.5% of them seen just once. The CDR3 has 12 residues. Germline values: CDR1 DFQATT, CDR2 SNEGSKA (reference sequence). V shed 5 bases and J shed 8 bases, with 12 bases lying between them. All unsorted peripheral T cells were captured because whole blood was used without fractionation.

J is TRBJ1-4 and V is TRBV20-1, with D possibly matching TRBD1 (5 bases). The TCR comes from an adult in good health. The material sequenced was blood. CDR3 region: CSAGGPKEKLFF. The CDR3 bases are TGCAGTGCTGGGGGACCCAAGGAAAAACTGTTTTTT.